This T cell receptor beta chain was captured in a study of CD8 T cells in ankylosing spondylitis. Germline V gene sequence: CDR1 SGHRS, CDR2 YFSETQ. V lost 0 bases and J lost 1, with 10 bases in between. The CDR3 totals 15 residues. This clonotype has a handful of counts. Its target is not known. MiXCR was run by TCRdb on the 5' RACE reads, yielding one entry per CDR3 protein. Of 470,000 or so distinct CDR3 sequences listed, roughly a quarter are singletons. Whole-study findings and limits: One TCR beta motif, made up of about 8 highly homologous variants, appeared characteristic of ankylosing spondylitis blood. The authors reported significant enrichment of disease-linked clones in matched ankylosing spondylitis synovial fluid.

What was sequenced was blood, either unsorted or a sorted T cell fraction (not recorded which). This chain links TRBV5-1 with TRBJ1-1, with D maybe TRBD1 (6 bases). This receptor was identified in a male donor with ankylosing spondylitis. This CDR3 is CASSLAPGENTEAFF. CDR3 DNA: TGCGCCAGCAGCTTGGCGCCAGGGGAGAACACTGAAGCTTTCTTT.